This TCR beta chain is from a study of Ad26.COV2.S vaccination and SARS-CoV-2 variants. Study-wide background: The study gave Ad26.COV2.S intramuscularly, once or twice 56 days apart.

Assay used: immunoSEQ multiplex PCR; TCRdb lists only in-frame clones, some missing. Of 400,000 to 450,000 clones in the sample, 90% were seen once. V was clipped by 0 bases and J by 11 bases, with 15 bases between them. The CDR3 covers 14 residues. In germline, CDR1 is LGHNA, CDR2 YSLEER. Treatment denoted: about 20 received Ad26.COV2.S at low or high dose, single or two shots; roughly five received placebo; per-sample allocation not given. It was on day 63 after the first vaccine or placebo injection that samples were taken. Aged 18-55 years, donor was enrolled in Boston in 2020. Participants' vaccine, an Ad26 vector, delivered Wuhan-strain SARS-CoV-2 spike.

The chain combines TRBV4-3 with TRBJ2-3, with TRBD2 as a possible D gene (5 bases). The sequenced sample was peripheral blood, obtained in a trial of Ad26.COV2.S vaccine versus placebo. This receptor was identified in a person between 18 and 59 years old who received the Ad26.COV2.S COVID-19 vaccine or a placebo. The CDR3 protein is CASSQETGIGGQYF. CDR3 bases: TGCGCCAGCAGCCAAGAAACGGGAATAGGTGGGCAGTATTTT.